This T cell receptor beta chain was recorded in a study of technical replicates of blood from a few donors. TCRdb's table, derived via immunoSEQ multiplex PCR, lists solely in-frame clones and lacks some. Of 65,000 to 75,000 clones listed, around 87% are singletons. The receptor was derived from a human donor in good health. Some clones in this sample may be carry-over from other donors' samples. The specimen sequenced was PBMCs.

The CDR3 bases are TGCGCCAGCAGCCAAATAGCGGGGGGGCGCGCAGATACGCAGTATTTT. This encodes CASSQIAGGRADTQYF. The V call is TRBV4-3, the J call TRBJ2-3; 11 positions match TRBD2. The length of the CDR3 is 16 residues. Germline CDR1 LGHNA, CDR2 YSLEER. Trimming cost V 2 bases and J 4 bases; bases outside gene matches: 5.